This T cell receptor beta chain was observed in a study of blood T cell repertoires in COVID-19. Original handling: Reference gene primer amplification gave estimated nucleated cell counts. TCRdb keeps only in-frame clones here, not all; method: immunoSEQ multiplex PCR. V, J and clone size are those of that table, while D and trimming were read from the DNA. The sample has roughly 150,000 clones; 78% are singletons. This clone has just a few counts. Germline V gives CDR1 SNHLY, CDR2 FYNNEI. The CDR3 has 15 amino acids. V was clipped by 1 base and J by 1 base, with 10 bases between them. The material sequenced was peripheral blood. The chain has TRBV2 and TRBJ1-2, with D uncertain. The sequence was collected from a woman aged 80 or over with acute or convalescent COVID-19. The CDR3: CASSEEQNLNYGYTF. In DNA, the CDR3 is TGTGCCAGCAGTGAAGAACAGAACCTTAACTATGGCTACACCTTC.